The sequence of this TCR beta chain was determined in a study of T-cell memory formation after mild COVID-19. TCRdb passed the 5' RACE reads through MiXCR, listing each CDR3 protein once. The table has about 270,000 distinct CDR3 sequences, 15% to 20% seen once. The table lists this clonotype with a few counts. The trim removed 4 bases at V and 0 bases at J, leaving 8 bases unmatched. The CDR3 has 16 residues. In germline, CDR1 is SGDLS, CDR2 YYNGEE. Source material: PBMCs or a T cell subset sorted from them (not recorded which). The source is a young man who had mild COVID-19 (a few samples of this study predate the infection). Cell type and time point are not known. The V call is TRBV9, the J call TRBJ2-3; 7 nucleotides align to TRBD2. The CDR3 region has the DNA TGTGCCAGCAGCCTGTTGGGAGGGGCTAGCACAGATACGCAGTATTTT. Protein product: CASSLLGGASTDTQYF.